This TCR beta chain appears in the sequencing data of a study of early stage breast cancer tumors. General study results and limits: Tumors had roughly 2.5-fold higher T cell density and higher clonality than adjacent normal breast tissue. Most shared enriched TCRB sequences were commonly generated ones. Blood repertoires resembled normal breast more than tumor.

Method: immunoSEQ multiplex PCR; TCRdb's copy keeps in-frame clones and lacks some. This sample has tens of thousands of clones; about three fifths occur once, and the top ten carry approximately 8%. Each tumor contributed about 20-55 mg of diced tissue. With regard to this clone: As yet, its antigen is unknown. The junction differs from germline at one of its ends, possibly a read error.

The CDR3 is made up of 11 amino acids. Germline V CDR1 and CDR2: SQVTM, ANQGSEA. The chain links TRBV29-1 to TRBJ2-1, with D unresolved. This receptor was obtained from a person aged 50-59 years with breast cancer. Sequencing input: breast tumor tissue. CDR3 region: CNVDSYNEQFF. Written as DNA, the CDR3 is TGCAACGTTGATTCCTACAATGAGCAGTTCTTC.